The present entry profiles one TCR beta chain with its context. Its cognate antigen is unknown. The CDR3 consists of 14 residues. V lost 4 bases to trimming and J lost 5 bases, with 15 bases between them. In germline, CDR1 is SGHRS, CDR2 YFSETQ. The data originate from a study of shared clonotypes between healthy human individuals. Broader study findings: In a handful of donors, about 5% of naive CD4 clonotypes appeared in common. Sequencing depth was a factor that was expected to affect clonotype sharing among donors.

Sorted-subset replicate PCRs used about 180 ng DNA, some 30,000 T cell genomes. Original processing notes: With immunoSEQ giving junction-only sequences and no quality scores, filtering differed. The protocol was immunoSEQ multiplex PCR, while the TCRdb copy is restricted to in-frame clones and leaves out a portion. V, J and clone size are those of that table, while D and trimming were read from the DNA. The sample consists of around 1 million clones, over 60% of them appearing once. This sequence originates from a man aged 18 to 30 in good health. The sequenced sample consisted of memory CD4+ T cells sorted from blood. The subset was: CD45RA-negative fraction. The chain is built from TRBV5-1 and TRBJ1-1; D may be TRBD1 (5 bases). The CDR3, as DNA: TGCGCCAGCAGCGAGGGGTCGCCGGGTACTGAAGCTTTCTTT. Translating it yields CASSEGSPGTEAFF.